These T cell receptor beta chains were read from a single sample in a study of blood T cell repertoires in COVID-19. Profiling relied on immunoSEQ multiplex PCR, and the TCRdb table lists in-frame clones only, not all of them. The table shows 150,000 to 200,000 clones, with under 90% occurring only once. Sequencing was done on a sample of PBMCs or T cells enriched from blood (not recorded which). Receptor source: a man in his fifties or sixties who had recovered from COVID-19. Both conserved end residues are part of each CDR3. The order of the fields is clone size, J gene, V gene, D gene, CDR3 protein, CDR3 DNA. A D gene is named only where the DNA matches it firmly. The size of a clone is reported for some rows only, either as once, few or many, or as a class for expanded clones.

>.|TRBJ1-2|TRBV20-1|TRBD1
CSASGDSSYGYTF
TGCAGTGCTAGTGGGGACAGCTCCTATGGCTACACCTTC
>.|TRBJ2-1|TRBV28|TRBD2
CASSSLTSGGAFSYNEQFF
TGTGCCAGCAGTTCGCTGACTAGCGGGGGGGCCTTCTCCTACAATGAGCAGTTCTTC
>once|TRBJ2-2|TRBV11-2|TRBD1
CASSTPQGARTGELFF
TGTGCCAGCAGTACCCCACAGGGGGCGCGAACCGGGGAGCTGTTTTTT
>.|TRBJ1-1|TRBV5-1|.
CASSLAEGRGTEAFF
TGCGCCAGCAGCTTGGCCGAGGGGAGGGGCACTGAAGCTTTCTTT
>.|TRBJ1-1|TRBV7-6|.
CASSPPSDTEAFF
TGTGCCAGCAGCCCACCCTCGGACACTGAAGCTTTCTTT
>few|TRBJ1-3|TRBV5-5|TRBD1
CASSLGQGAGNTIYF
TGTGCCAGCAGCTTGGGACAGGGGGCTGGAAACACCATATATTTT
>.|TRBJ1-5|TRBV2|.
CASSEGLDQPQHF
TGTGCCAGCAGTGAGGGCCTTGATCAGCCCCAGCATTTT
>.|TRBJ1-1|TRBV5-4|.
CASSSSRDMNTEAFF
TGTGCCAGCAGCTCGTCCCGGGACATGAACACTGAAGCTTTCTTT
>few|TRBJ2-3|TRBV27|TRBD2
CASSNSGGATDTQYF
TGTGCCAGCAGCAATAGCGGGGGGGCCACAGATACGCAGTATTTT
>.|TRBJ2-7|TRBV5-1|TRBD1
CASSFYTGGEYEQYF
TGCGCCAGCAGCTTTTACACAGGGGGCGAGTACGAGCAGTACTTC
>.|TRBJ1-6|TRBV29-1|TRBD1
CSVGDRGSPLHF
TGCAGCGTTGGGGACAGGGGTTCACCCCTCCACTTT
>.|TRBJ2-7|TRBV30|TRBD1
CAWSASGQGSQYF
TGTGCCTGGAGTGCCTCGGGACAGGGCTCGCAGTACTTC
>.|TRBJ2-3|TRBV3-1/TRBV3-2|TRBD2
CASSPPSKRLAGTDTQYF
TGTGCCAGCAGCCCCCCCTCAAAGCGGCTAGCGGGGACAGATACGCAGTATTTT
>.|TRBJ2-4|TRBV6-2/TRBV6-3|TRBD2
CASSHGLAQNIQYF
TGTGCCAGCAGCCATGGACTAGCCCAAAACATTCAGTACTTC
>.|TRBJ2-1|TRBV19|TRBD2
CASSIDGTSGVTLSSYNEQFF
TGTGCCAGTAGTATAGATGGGACTAGCGGGGTTACCCTGAGCTCCTACAATGAGCAGTTCTTC
>.|TRBJ2-2|TRBV25-1|.
CASSEPGSGELFF
TGTGCCAGCAGCGAACCGGGTTCCGGGGAGCTGTTTTTT
>few|TRBJ2-2|TRBV12-3/TRBV12-4|TRBD1
CAKIRQGTGELFF
TGTGCCAAAATACGACAGGGAACCGGGGAGCTGTTTTTT
>.|TRBJ2-5|TRBV6-5|.
CASNRSGPQETQYF
TGTGCCAGCAACAGAAGTGGGCCCCAAGAGACCCAGTACTTC
>.|TRBJ2-7|TRBV12-3/TRBV12-4|TRBD1
CASAPGGRQQYF
TGTGCCAGCGCCCCAGGGGGTCGCCAGCAGTACTTC
>.|TRBJ2-3|TRBV5-4|TRBD2
CASSLDSGRSTDTQYF
TGTGCCAGCAGCTTGGACAGCGGGAGGAGCACAGATACGCAGTATTTT
>.|TRBJ1-5|TRBV2|.
CASSEVSGKYSNQPQHF
TGTGCCAGCAGTGAAGTGTCAGGAAAGTATAGCAATCAGCCCCAGCATTTT
>.|TRBJ2-5|TRBV7-8|TRBD1
CASSLVPSGGGGETQYF
TGTGCCAGCAGCTTAGTTCCGTCAGGGGGTGGGGGAGAGACCCAGTACTTC
>.|TRBJ2-1|TRBV7-8|.
CASLGEEYLYNEQFF
TGTGCCAGCTTGGGGGAGGAGTACCTTTACAATGAGCAGTTCTTC
>.|TRBJ2-1|TRBV14|TRBD2
CASSPGLAGYNEQFF
TGTGCCAGCAGCCCAGGACTAGCGGGGTACAATGAGCAGTTCTTC
>few|TRBJ2-3|TRBV3-1/TRBV3-2|TRBD2
CASSQRGETDTQYF
TGTGCCAGCAGCCAGCGGGGGGAGACAGATACGCAGTATTTT
>.|TRBJ2-3|TRBV6-5|TRBD2
CASSYEGLASTDTQYF
TGTGCCAGCAGTTACGAGGGACTAGCTAGCACAGATACGCAGTATTTT
>.|TRBJ1-5|TRBV19|.
CASSPRERNQPQHF
TGTGCCAGTAGTCCCCGGGAACGGAATCAGCCCCAGCATTTT
>.|TRBJ1-2|TRBV27|TRBD1
CASSIKTGNGYTF
TGTGCCAGCAGTATCAAGACAGGGAATGGCTACACCTTC
>.|TRBJ1-5|TRBV9|.
CASSPTSETGQPQHF
TGTGCCAGCAGCCCAACGTCAGAGACGGGTCAGCCCCAGCATTTT
>.|TRBJ2-1|TRBV25-1|TRBD2
CASSSPKREVDEQFF
TGTGCCAGCAGTTCGCCCAAGCGGGAGGTTGATGAGCAGTTCTTC
>many|TRBJ1-2|TRBV28|TRBD1
CASSHRGGYTF
TGTGCCAGCAGCCACAGGGGAGGCTACACCTTC
>once|TRBJ2-3|TRBV9|.
CASGGARTRADTQYF
TGTGCCAGCGGGGGGGCCAGGACCCGGGCAGATACGCAGTATTTT
>.|TRBJ2-3|TRBV27|TRBD1
CASSSRAGGSDTQYF
TGTGCCAGCAGTTCTCGGGCAGGGGGCTCGGATACGCAGTATTTT
>few|TRBJ1-5|TRBV7-8|.
CASSSRGGRNQPQHF
TGTGCCAGCAGCTCCCGCGGGGGCCGGAATCAGCCCCAGCATTTT
>.|TRBJ2-7|TRBV29-1|TRBD2
CSVAGTSGNYEQYF
TGCAGCGTAGCCGGGACTAGCGGGAACTACGAGCAGTACTTC
>.|TRBJ2-7|TRBV19|.
CASSSHDEQYF
TGTGCCAGTAGTTCCCATGACGAGCAGTACTTC
>.|TRBJ2-2|TRBV19|.
CASSRWGGADFPGELFF
TGTGCCAGTTCGCGATGGGGGGGCGCCGACTTTCCCGGGGAGCTGTTTTTT
>.|TRBJ2-1|TRBV2|TRBD1
CASSGQGAYNEQFF
TGTGCCAGCAGTGGGCAGGGGGCCTACAATGAGCAGTTCTTC
>.|TRBJ2-2|TRBV18|.
CASSLLTPSLIGELFF
TGTGCCAGCTCGCTACTAACTCCCAGTCTTATCGGGGAGCTGTTTTTT
>.|TRBJ1-6|TRBV3-1/TRBV3-2|.
CASSQVTGTDSPLHF
TGTGCCAGCAGCCAAGTAACAGGGACGGATTCACCCCTCCACTTT
>.|TRBJ2-2|TRBV9|TRBD1
CASSVLPSGQATGELFF
TGTGCCAGCAGCGTTTTACCCTCGGGACAGGCCACCGGGGAGCTGTTTTTT
>.|TRBJ2-3|TRBV11-2|.
CASSPPTASFGTDTQYF
TGTGCCAGCAGCCCCCCAACAGCCTCCTTTGGCACAGATACGCAGTATTTT
>.|TRBJ2-1|TRBV27|.
CASSPAVTSYNEQFF
TGTGCCAGCAGTCCAGCGGTGACCTCCTACAATGAGCAGTTCTTC
>.|TRBJ2-7|TRBV7-2|TRBD2
CASSSEGLAGYYEQYF
TGTGCCAGCAGCTCGGAGGGACTAGCGGGATACTACGAGCAGTACTTC
>once|TRBJ2-2|TRBV7-9|TRBD2
CASSKPTSGGIANTGELFF
TGTGCCAGCAGCAAACCGACTAGCGGGGGGATCGCGAACACCGGGGAGCTGTTTTTT
>.|TRBJ2-1|TRBV9|TRBD2
CASSVPRGTSGGFGNEQFF
TGTGCCAGCAGCGTCCCGCGGGGGACTAGCGGGGGCTTCGGCAATGAGCAGTTCTTC
>.|TRBJ2-5|TRBV11-3|TRBD2
CASSLGRTSGGRTQETQYF
TGTGCCAGCAGCTTAGGGAGGACTAGCGGGGGCCGGACGCAAGAGACCCAGTACTTC